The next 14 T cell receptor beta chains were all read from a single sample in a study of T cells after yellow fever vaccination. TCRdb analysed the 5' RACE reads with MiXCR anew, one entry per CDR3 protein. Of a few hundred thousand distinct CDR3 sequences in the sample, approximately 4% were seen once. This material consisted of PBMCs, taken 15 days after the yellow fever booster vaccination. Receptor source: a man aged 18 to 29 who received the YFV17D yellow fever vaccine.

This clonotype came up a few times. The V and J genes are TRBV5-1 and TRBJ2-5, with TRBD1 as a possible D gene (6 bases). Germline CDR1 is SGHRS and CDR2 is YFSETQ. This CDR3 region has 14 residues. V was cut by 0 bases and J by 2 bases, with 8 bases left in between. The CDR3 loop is CASSLARGQETQYF. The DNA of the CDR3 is TGCGCCAGCAGCTTGGCCAGGGGACAAGAGACCCAGTACTTC.

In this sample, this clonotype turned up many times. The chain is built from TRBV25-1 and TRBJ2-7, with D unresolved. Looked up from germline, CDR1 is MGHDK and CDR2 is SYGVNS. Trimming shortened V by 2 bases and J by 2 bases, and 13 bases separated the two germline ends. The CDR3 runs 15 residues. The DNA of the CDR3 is TGTGCCAGCAGTGAAGGAAAGGCCCGACCCTACGAGCAGTACTTC. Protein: CASSEGKARPYEQYF.

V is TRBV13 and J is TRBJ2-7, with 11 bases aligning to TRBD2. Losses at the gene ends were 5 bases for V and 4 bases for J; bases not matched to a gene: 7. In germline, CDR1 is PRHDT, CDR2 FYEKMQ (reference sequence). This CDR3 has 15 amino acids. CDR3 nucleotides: TGTGCCAGCAGCCCCACTAGCGGGGGAAGGTACGAGCAGTACTTC. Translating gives CASSPTSGGRYEQYF.

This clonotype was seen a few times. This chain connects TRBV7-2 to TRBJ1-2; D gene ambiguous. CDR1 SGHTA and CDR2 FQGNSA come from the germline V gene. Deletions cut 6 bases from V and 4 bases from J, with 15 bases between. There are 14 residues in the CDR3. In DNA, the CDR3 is TGTGCCAGCAGTTCTACAGCATTGATCTATGGCTACACCTTC. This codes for CASSSTALIYGYTF.

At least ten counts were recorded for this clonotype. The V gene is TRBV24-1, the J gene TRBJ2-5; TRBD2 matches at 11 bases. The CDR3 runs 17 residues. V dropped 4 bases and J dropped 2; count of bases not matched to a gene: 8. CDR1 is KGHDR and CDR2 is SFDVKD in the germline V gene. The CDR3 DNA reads TGTGCCACCAGTGACGACCGACTAGCGGGGAGACAAGAGACCCAGTACTTC. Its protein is CATSDDRLAGRQETQYF.

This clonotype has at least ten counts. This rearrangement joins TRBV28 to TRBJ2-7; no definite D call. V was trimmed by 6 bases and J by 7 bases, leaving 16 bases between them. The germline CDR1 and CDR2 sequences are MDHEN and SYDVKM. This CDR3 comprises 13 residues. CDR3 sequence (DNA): TGTGCCAGCAGCCCGATACTTTCGAGGGAGCAGTACGTC. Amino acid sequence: CASSPILSREQYV.

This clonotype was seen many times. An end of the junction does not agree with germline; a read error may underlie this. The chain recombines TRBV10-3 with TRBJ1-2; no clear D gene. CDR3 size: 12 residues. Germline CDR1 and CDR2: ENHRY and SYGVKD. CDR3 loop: CAIRELDYGYTF. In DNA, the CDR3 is TGTGCCATCAGGGAGTTGGACTATGGCTACACCTTC.

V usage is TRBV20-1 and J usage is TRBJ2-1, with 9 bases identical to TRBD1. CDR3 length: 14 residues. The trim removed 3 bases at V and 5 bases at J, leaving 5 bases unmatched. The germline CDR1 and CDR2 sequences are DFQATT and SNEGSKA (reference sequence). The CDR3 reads CSASRDRANNEQFF. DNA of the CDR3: TGCAGTGCTAGCCGGGACAGGGCGAACAATGAGCAGTTCTTC.

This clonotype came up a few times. CDR3 region: CASSVEENETQYF. In nucleotides, the CDR3 is TGTGCCAGCAGTGTTGAGGAGAATGAGACCCAGTACTTC. The V gene is TRBV2, the J gene TRBJ2-5; D is ambiguous. CDR1 is SNHLY and CDR2 is FYNNEI in the germline V gene. Trimming cost V 4 bases and J 5 bases, with 11 bases left between them. The CDR3 contains 13 residues.

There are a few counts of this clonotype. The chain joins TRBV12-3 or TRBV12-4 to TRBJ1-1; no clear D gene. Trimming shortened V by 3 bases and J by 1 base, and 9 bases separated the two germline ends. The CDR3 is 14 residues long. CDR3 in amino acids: CASSFGGTNTEAFF. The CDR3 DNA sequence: TGTGCCAGCAGTTTTGGCGGCACGAACACTGAAGCTTTCTTT.

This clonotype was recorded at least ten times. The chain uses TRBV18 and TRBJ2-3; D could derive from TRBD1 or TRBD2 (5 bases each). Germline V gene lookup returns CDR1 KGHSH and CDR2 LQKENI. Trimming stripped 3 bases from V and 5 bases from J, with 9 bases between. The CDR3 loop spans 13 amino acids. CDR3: CASSPGAGDTQYF. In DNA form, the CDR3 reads TGTGCCAGCTCACCCGGGGCTGGAGATACGCAGTATTTT.

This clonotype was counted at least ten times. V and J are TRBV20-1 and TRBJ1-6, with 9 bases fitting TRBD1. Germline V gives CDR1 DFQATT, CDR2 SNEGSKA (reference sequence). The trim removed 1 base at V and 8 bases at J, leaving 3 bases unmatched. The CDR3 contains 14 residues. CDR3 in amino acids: CSARGGQGYSPLHF. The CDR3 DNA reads TGCAGTGCTAGAGGGGGACAGGGATATTCACCCCTCCACTTT.

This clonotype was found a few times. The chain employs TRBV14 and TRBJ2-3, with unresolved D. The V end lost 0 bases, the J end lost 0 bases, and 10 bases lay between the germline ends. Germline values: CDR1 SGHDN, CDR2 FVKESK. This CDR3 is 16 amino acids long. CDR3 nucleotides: TGTGCCAGCAGCCAAGATTGGGCCAGGAGCACAGATACGCAGTATTTT. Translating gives CASSQDWARSTDTQYF.

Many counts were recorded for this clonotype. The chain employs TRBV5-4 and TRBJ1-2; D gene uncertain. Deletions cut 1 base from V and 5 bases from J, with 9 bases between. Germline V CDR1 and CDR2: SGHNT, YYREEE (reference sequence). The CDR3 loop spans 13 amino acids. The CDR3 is CASSLLDTYGYTF. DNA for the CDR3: TGTGCCAGCAGCTTGTTAGACACGTATGGCTACACCTTC.